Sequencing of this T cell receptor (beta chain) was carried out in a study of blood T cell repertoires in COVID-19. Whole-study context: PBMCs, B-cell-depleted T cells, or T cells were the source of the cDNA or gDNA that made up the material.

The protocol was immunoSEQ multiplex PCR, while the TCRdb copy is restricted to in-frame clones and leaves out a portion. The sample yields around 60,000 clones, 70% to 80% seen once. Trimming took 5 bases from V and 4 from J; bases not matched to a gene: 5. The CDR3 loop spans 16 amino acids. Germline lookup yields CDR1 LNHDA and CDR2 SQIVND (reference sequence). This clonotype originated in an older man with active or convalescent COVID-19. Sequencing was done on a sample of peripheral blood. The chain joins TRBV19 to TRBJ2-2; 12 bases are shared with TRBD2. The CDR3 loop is CASSQRTSGVTGELFF. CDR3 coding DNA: TGTGCCAGTAGTCAAAGGACTAGCGGGGTCACCGGGGAGCTGTTTTTT. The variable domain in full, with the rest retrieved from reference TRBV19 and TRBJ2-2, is DGGITQSPKYLFRKEGQNVTLSCEQNLNHDAMYWYRQDPGQGLRLIYYSQIVNDFQKGDIAEGYSVSREKKESFPLTVTSAQKNPTAFYLCASSQRTSGVTGELFFGEGSRLTVL.